One and the same sample provided the 2 T cell receptor beta chains below, sequenced in a study of T cell clonality in common variable immunodeficiency. Study findings and constraints: Fewer deletions and N-nucleotide insertions were reportedly seen in common variable immunodeficiency TCR beta sequences.

Their antigens remain unidentified. Assay used: immunoSEQ multiplex PCR; TCRdb lists only in-frame clones, some missing. The specimen gives about 11,000 clones without singletons; the ten biggest hold about 6.1%. Sequenced sample: peripheral blood mononuclear cells. All receptors come from a human donor with common variable immunodeficiency.

Notes on this clone: The read falls 3 residues short of the CDR3 end, and the missing part is taken from the germline J gene. The rearrangement links TRBV18 to TRBJ1-5; possibly TRBD1 for D (5 bases). Trimming shortened V by 2 bases and J by 7 bases, and 12 bases separated the two germline ends. The CDR3 loop spans 14 amino acids. Per germline, CDR1 KGHSH and CDR2 LQKENI. This chain's CDR3 is CASSPFDRKQPQHF. The sequenced part of the CDR3 DNA is TGTGCCAGCTCACCATTTGACAGAAAGCAGCCC.

This clone was seen a few times. From the germline J gene comes the end of the CDR3, since the read stops 3 residues before it. The rearrangement links TRBV7-9 to TRBJ2-1, with 13 bases that match TRBD2. The CDR3 is made up of 15 amino acids. V dropped 6 bases and J dropped 5; count of bases not matched to a gene: 4. The V gene's germline CDR1 is SEHNR and CDR2 FQNEAQ (reference sequence). The sequenced CDR3 bases are TGTGCCAGCAGTACCGGACTAGCGGGAGACAATGAG. It yields the protein CASSTGLAGDNE. Given in full, the CDR3 is CASSTGLAGDNEQFF.